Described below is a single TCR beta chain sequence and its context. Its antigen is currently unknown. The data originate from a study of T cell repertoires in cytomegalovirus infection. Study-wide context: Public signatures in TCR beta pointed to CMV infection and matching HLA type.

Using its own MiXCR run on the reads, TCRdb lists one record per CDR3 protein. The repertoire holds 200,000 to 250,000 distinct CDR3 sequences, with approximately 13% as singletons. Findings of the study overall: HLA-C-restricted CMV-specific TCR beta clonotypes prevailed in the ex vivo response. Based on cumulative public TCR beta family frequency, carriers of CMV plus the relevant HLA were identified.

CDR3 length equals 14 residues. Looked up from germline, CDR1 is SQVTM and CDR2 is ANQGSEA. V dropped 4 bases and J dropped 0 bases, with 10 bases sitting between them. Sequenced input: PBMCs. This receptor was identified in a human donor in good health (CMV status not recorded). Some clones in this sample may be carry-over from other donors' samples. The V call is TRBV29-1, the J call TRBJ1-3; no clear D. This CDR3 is CSVVDLRSGNTIYF. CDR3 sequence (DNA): TGCAGCGTTGTCGATCTTCGCTCTGGAAACACCATATATTTT.